The sequence of this T cell receptor (beta chain) was determined in a study of T cell responses to AZD1222 COVID-19 vaccine. Method: immunoSEQ multiplex PCR; TCRdb's copy keeps in-frame clones and lacks some. The data contain nearly 55,000 clones, 70% to 90% of them singletons. With 2 bases clipped from V and 4 bases from J, the junction kept 4 bases outside the gene matches. CDR1 SGHVS and CDR2 FQNEAQ come from the germline V gene. This CDR3 region has 15 residues. The TCR was taken from an adult who received the AZD1222 COVID-19 vaccine. Here the sequenced sample was peripheral blood, taken 28 days after the second AZD1222 dose. The rearrangement uses TRBV7-8 and TRBJ2-1; TRBD2 matches at 8 bases. This chain's CDR3 is CASSLNGRGYNEQFF. Here the CDR3 DNA reads TGTGCCAGCAGCTTAAACGGGAGGGGTTACAATGAGCAGTTCTTC.